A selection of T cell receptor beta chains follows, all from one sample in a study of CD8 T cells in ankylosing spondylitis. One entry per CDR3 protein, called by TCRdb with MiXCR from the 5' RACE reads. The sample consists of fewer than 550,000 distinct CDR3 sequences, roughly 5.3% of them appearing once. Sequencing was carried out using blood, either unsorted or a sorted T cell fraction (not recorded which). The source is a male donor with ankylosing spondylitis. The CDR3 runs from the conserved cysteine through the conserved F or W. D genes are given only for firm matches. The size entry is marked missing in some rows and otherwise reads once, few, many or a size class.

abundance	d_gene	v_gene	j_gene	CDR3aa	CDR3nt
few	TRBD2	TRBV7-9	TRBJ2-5	CASSLGLAGEYF	TGTGCCAGCAGCTTAGGACTAGCGGGAGAGTACTTC
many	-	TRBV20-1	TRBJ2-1	CSARVGFGIFEQFF	TGCAGTGCTAGAGTAGGGTTCGGGATTTTTGAGCAGTTCTTC
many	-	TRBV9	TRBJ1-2	CASSVWNGEGGYTF	TGTGCCAGCAGCGTATGGAACGGGGAGGGCGGCTACACCTTC
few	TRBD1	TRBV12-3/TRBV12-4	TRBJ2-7	CASSSGTGSRGQYF	TGTGCCAGCAGCTCCGGGACAGGGAGCCGGGGGCAGTACTTC
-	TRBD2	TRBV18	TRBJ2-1	CASSPPLAGGYNVQFF	TGTGCCAGCTCACCACCACTAGCGGGGGGATACAATGTGCAGTTCTTC
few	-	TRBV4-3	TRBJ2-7	CASSQDLGSSYEQYF	TGCGCCAGCAGCCAAGATCTGGGCTCCAGCTACGAGCAGTACTTC
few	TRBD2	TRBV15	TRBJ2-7	CATSGGLAGGREQYF	TGTGCCACCAGTGGGGGACTAGCGGGAGGGCGCGAGCAGTACTTC
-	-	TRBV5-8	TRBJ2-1	CASSPRLEGYNEQFF	TGTGCCAGCAGCCCCAGGCTCGAAGGTTACAATGAGCAGTTCTTC
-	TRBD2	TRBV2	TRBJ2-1	CASSSGLAGVMDEQFF	TGTGCCAGCAGCTCAGGACTAGCGGGAGTCATGGATGAGCAGTTCTTC
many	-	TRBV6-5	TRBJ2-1	CASSHGGYNEQFF	TGTGCCAGCAGTCACGGAGGGTACAATGAGCAGTTCTTC
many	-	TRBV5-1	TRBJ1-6	CASSFQGEVGSPLHF	TGCGCCAGCAGCTTCCAGGGCGAGGTCGGATCACCCCTCCACTTT
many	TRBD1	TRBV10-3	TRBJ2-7	CAISEGTGMNSYEQYF	TGTGCCATCAGTGAGGGGACAGGGATGAATTCCTACGAGCAGTACTTC
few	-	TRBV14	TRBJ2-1	CASSEMGAKMEFF	TGTGCCAGCAGCGAAATGGGCGCCAAAATGGAGTTCTTC
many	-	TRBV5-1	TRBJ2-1	CASSFTVQGGSYNEQFF	TGCGCCAGCAGCTTTACAGTCCAAGGAGGTTCATACAATGAGCAGTTCTTC
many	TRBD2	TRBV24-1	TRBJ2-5	CATSDSRGGGETQYF	TGTGCCACCAGTGATTCCCGCGGGGGAGGGGAGACCCAGTACTTC
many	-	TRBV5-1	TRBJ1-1	CASSLEQSTEAFF	TGCGCCAGCAGCTTGGAACAGTCCACTGAAGCTTTCTTT
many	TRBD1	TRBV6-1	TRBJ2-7	CATWTGGYSEQYF	TGTGCCACTTGGACAGGGGGATATTCCGAGCAGTACTTC
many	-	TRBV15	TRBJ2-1	CATSRPGNNEQFF	TGTGCCACCAGCAGACCTGGAAACAATGAGCAGTTCTTC